What follows is one TCR beta chain and its context. Compared with germline, one end of the junction differs, possibly owing to a read error. The assay was immunoSEQ multiplex PCR, and TCRdb's table has in-frame clones only and misses some. Seen here are about 39,000 clones, around 94% observed once, and the top ten hold about 1.7%. This CDR3 spans 9 amino acids. The V gene's germline CDR1 is MNHNY and CDR2 SVGAGI (reference sequence). This sample is drawn from a study of T cell changes during pregnancy in multiple sclerosis. This chain joins TRBV6-6 and TRBJ2-7, with D possibly TRBD1 on 6 matching bases. Sample: peripheral blood, taken in the third trimester of pregnancy. The sequence came from a female donor with multiple sclerosis, enrolled in a pregnancy study. Here the CDR3 reads CASSYSTGF. For the CDR3, the DNA is TGTGCCAGCAGTTACTCGACAGGCTTC.